What follows describes a single T cell receptor (beta chain). V trimming: 2 bases; J trimming: 1 base; junction bases outside the gene matches: 6. The CDR3 extends over 18 amino acids. Germline CDR1 SQVTM, CDR2 ANQGSEA. Sequenced by immunoSEQ multiplex PCR; TCRdb stores in-frame clones only, minus some. The data hold about 48,000 clones, with around four fifths observed a single time. The source of the sample is a study of radiotherapy plus CTLA-4 blockade in lung cancer. The rearrangement joins TRBV29-1 to TRBJ2-3, with TRBD2 matching 16 bases. This receptor was identified in a human donor with non-small cell lung cancer who had stable disease on radiotherapy plus ipilimumab. The starting material was peripheral blood, obtained from a patient treated with radiotherapy plus ipilimumab. The CDR3 region has the DNA TGCAGCGTTGAACCCGGGACTAGCGGGAGGGCCGGCACAGATACGCAGTATTTT. Translation: CSVEPGTSGRAGTDTQYF.